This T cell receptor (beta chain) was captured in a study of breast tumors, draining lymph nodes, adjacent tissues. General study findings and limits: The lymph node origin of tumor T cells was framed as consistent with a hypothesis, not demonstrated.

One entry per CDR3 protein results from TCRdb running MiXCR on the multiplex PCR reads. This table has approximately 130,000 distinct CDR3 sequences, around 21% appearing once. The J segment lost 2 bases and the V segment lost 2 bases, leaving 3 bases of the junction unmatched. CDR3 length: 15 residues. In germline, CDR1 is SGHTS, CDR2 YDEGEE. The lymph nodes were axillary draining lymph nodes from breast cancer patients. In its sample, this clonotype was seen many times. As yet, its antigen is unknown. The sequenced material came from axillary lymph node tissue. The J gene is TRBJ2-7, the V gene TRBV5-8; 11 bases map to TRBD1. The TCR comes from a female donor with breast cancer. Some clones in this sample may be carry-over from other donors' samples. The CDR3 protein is CASSFWTGGTYEQYF. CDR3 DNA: TGTGCCAGCAGCTTTTGGACAGGGGGCACCTACGAGCAGTACTTC.